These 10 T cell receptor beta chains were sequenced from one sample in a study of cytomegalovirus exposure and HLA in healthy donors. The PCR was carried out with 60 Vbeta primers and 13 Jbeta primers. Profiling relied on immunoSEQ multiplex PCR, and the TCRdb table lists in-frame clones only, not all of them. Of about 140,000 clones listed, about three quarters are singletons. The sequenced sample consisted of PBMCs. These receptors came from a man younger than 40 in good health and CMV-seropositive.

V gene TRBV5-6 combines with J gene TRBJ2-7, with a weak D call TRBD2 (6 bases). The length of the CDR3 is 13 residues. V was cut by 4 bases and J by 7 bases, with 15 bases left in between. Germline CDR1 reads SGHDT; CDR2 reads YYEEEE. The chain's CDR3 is CASSTLEGREQYF. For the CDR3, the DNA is TGTGCCAGCAGCACGTTGGAGGGTCGGGAGCAGTACTTC.

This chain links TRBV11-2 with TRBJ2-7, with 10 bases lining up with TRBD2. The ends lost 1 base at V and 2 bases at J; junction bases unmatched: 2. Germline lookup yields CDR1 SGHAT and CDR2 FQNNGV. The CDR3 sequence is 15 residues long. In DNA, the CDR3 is TGTGCCAGCAGCTTAGGAGCGGGAGGGCCCTACGAGCAGTACTTC. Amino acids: CASSLGAGGPYEQYF.

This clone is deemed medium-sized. The CDR3 sequence: CASSLQGLGDTEAFF. The CDR3 DNA reads as TGTGCCAGCAGCTTACAGGGCTTAGGGGACACTGAAGCTTTCTTT. The rearrangement links TRBV5-4 to TRBJ1-1; TRBD1 is a possible D gene (6 bases). Deletions cut 2 bases from V and 3 bases from J, with 14 bases between. Germline lookup yields CDR1 SGHNT and CDR2 YYREEE (reference sequence). The CDR3 covers 15 residues.

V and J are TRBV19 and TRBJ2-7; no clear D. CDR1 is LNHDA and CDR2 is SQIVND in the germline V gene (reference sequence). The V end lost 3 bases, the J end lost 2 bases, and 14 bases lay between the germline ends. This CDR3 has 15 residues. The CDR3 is CASSIFPGRTYEQYF. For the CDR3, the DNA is TGTGCCAGTAGTATTTTTCCGGGTCGCACCTACGAGCAGTACTTC.

CDR3: CASSGGFQPQHF. The CDR3 nucleotides are TGTGCCAGCAGTGGAGGTTTCCAGCCCCAGCATTTT. This chain connects TRBV2 to TRBJ1-5; D unresolved. The CDR3 is made up of 12 amino acids. V lost 4 bases, J lost 7 bases, and 8 bases lay in between. Germline-derived CDR1 and CDR2 are SNHLY and FYNNEI.

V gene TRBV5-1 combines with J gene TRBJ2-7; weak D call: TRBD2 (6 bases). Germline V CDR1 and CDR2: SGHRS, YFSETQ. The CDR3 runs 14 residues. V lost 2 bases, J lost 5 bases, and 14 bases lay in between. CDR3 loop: CASSFGGSQNEQYF. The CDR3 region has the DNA TGCGCCAGCAGCTTCGGGGGTAGCCAGAACGAGCAGTACTTC.

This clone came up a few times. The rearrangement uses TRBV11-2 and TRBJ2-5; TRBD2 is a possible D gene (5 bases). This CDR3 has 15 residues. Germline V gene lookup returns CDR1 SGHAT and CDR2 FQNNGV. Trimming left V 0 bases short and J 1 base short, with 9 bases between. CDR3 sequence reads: CASSLEAAIQETQYF. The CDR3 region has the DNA TGTGCCAGCAGCTTAGAAGCGGCAATCCAAGAGACCCAGTACTTC.

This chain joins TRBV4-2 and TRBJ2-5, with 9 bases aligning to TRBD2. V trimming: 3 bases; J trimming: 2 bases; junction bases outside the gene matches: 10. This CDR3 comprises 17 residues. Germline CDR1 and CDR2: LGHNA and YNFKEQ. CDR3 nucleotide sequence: TGTGCCAGCAGCCACCGGTTAGCGGGAGCGGGTCAAGAGACCCAGTACTTC. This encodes CASSHRLAGAGQETQYF.

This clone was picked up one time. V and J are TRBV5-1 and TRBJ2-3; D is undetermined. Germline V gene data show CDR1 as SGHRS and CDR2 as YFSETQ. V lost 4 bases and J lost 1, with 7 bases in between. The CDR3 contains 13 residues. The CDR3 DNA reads TGCGCCAGCAGCCTACTCCGCACAGATACGCAGTATTTT. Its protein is CASSLLRTDTQYF.

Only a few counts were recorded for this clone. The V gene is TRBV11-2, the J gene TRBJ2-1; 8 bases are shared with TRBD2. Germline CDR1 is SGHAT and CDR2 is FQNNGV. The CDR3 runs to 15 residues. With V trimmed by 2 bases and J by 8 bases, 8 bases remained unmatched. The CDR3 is CASSLRSSGLDEQFF. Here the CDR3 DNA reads TGTGCCAGCAGCTTAAGGTCTAGCGGGCTAGATGAGCAGTTCTTC. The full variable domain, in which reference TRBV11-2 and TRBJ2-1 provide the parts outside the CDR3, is EAGVAQSPRYKIIEKRQSVAFWCNPISGHATLYWYQQILGQGPKLLIQFQNNGVVDDSQLPKDRFSAERLKGVDSTLKIQPAKLEDSAVYLCASSLRSSGLDEQFFGPGTRLTVL.